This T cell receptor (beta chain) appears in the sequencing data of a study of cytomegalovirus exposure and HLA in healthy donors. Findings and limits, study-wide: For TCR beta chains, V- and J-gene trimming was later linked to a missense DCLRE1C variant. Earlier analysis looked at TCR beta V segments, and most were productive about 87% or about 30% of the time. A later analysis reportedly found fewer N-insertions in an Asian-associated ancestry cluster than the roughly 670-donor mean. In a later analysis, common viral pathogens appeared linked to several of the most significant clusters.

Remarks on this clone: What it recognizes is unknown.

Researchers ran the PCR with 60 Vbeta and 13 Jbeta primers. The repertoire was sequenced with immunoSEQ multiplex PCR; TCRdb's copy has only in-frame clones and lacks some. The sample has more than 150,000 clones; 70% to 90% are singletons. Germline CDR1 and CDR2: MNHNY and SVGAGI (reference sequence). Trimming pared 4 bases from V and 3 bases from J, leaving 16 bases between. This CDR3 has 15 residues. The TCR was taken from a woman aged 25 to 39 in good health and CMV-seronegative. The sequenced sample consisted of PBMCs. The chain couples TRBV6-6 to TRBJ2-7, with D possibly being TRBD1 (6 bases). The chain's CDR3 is CASSSSGVSGYEQYF. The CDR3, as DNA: TGTGCCAGCAGTTCCTCAGGGGTTTCGGGCTACGAGCAGTACTTC.